The 7 T cell receptor beta chains listed next were all sequenced from one sample in a study of T cells in Graves' hyperthyroidism and ophthalmopathy. RNA transcripts were the template for amplifying TCR beta CDR3 regions. During a first-round RT-PCR of the TCR CDR3, the HTBI primer set was used. Using its own MiXCR run on the multiplex PCR reads, TCRdb lists one record per CDR3 protein. The sample gives about 160,000 distinct CDR3 sequences, about 9% of which show up once; more than 20% is in the top ten. Sequencing input: blood. The receptors shown here come from a woman under 30 with Graves' hyperthyroidism that later progressed to Graves' ophthalmopathy.

CDR3 sequence: CASSSLSGYEQYF. Written as DNA, the CDR3 is TGTGCCAGCAGCTCACTCTCGGGTTACGAGCAGTACTTC. This chain connects TRBV5-4 to TRBJ2-7; the D is unclear. CDR1 and CDR2 (germline): SGHNT, YYREEE (reference sequence). Trimming cost V 3 bases and J 4 bases, with 11 bases left between them. The CDR3 spans 13 residues.

This clonotype has at least ten counts. J is TRBJ2-1 and V is TRBV5-1, with 8 positions matching TRBD2. Germline V gene lookup returns CDR1 SGHRS and CDR2 YFSETQ. Trimming took 0 bases from V and 0 from J; bases not matched to a gene: 8. CDR3 size: 18 residues. CDR3 nucleotides: TGCGCCAGCAGCTTGGGACTAGCGCCAGACCGCTCCTACAATGAGCAGTTCTTC. This translates into CASSLGLAPDRSYNEQFF.

This clonotype was counted many times. J is TRBJ1-5 and V is TRBV4-1, with D possibly TRBD1 on 5 matching bases. CDR3 length: 15 residues. The germline gives CDR1 MGHRA, CDR2 YSYEKL. The V gene lost 1 base and the J gene lost 3 bases, with 10 bases spanning the gap. CDR3 loop: CASSQVGLNNQPQHF. CDR3 DNA: TGCGCCAGCAGCCAAGTGGGACTTAACAATCAGCCCCAGCATTTT.

This clonotype was seen at least ten times. The chain couples TRBV10-3 to TRBJ2-3, with a tentative D call TRBD2 (6 bases). The CDR3 contains 13 residues. Germline CDR1 ENHRY, CDR2 SYGVKD. Trimming took off 4 bases at V and 6 bases at J, with 11 bases between the two ends. CDR3 nucleotide sequence: TGTGCCATCAGTGCCGGGAGAGTTGATACGCAGTATTTT. As protein: CAISAGRVDTQYF.

This clonotype showed up many times. The genes are TRBV5-8 and TRBJ1-1; the D gene is possibly TRBD1 (5 bases). CDR1 and CDR2 (germline): SGHTS, YDEGEE. The CDR3 runs to 14 residues. V gave up 1 base and J gave up 5 bases, with 12 bases separating them. The CDR3 region is CASSLYGGGTEAFF. CDR3 sequence (DNA): TGTGCCAGCAGCTTGTATGGGGGAGGGACTGAAGCTTTCTTT.

Remarks on this clonotype: This may be a read error: a much more frequent sequence differs by one nucleotide. This chain uses TRBV6-5 with TRBJ2-4, with TRBD1 as a possible D gene (5 bases). CDR1 is MNHEY and CDR2 is SVGAGI in the germline V gene. The CDR3 is made up of 19 amino acids. CDR3 protein: CARSYSWQGVGLAKNIQYF. As DNA, the CDR3 is TGTGCCCGCAGTTACTCTTGGCAGGGCGTTGGTCTAGCCAAAAACATTCAGTACTTC.

This clonotype has a handful of counts. The chain uses TRBV18 and TRBJ2-5, with D perhaps TRBD1 (6 bases). This CDR3 spans 13 amino acids. V lost 7 bases, J lost 2 bases, and 11 bases lay in between. Germline V CDR1 and CDR2: KGHSH, LQKENI. CDR3 amino acids: CASFGTLQETQYF. The CDR3 DNA is TGTGCCAGCTTCGGGACACTACAAGAGACCCAGTACTTC.